These 9 T cell receptor beta chains came from one sample sequenced in a study of CD8+ T cells in alopecia areata. It was cDNA, reverse transcribed from extracted RNA, that served as the sequencing template. Clones were read by immunoSEQ multiplex PCR, and TCRdb kept only the in-frame ones, dropping some. The sample carries 95,000 to 120,000 clones, about 60% recorded once. The sequenced sample was NKG2D-low CD8+ T cells sorted from blood. The source is a human donor with alopecia areata.

The rearrangement links TRBV29-1 to TRBJ2-1; weak D call: TRBD2 (5 bases). With 3 bases removed from V and 0 bases from J, the gap between germline ends came to 9 bases. CDR3 length equals 14 residues. The germline V gene encodes CDR1 SQVTM and CDR2 ANQGSEA. This chain's CDR3 is CSVDGESSYNEQFF. The CDR3 DNA is TGCAGCGTTGACGGGGAGAGCTCCTACAATGAGCAGTTCTTC.

The gene calls are TRBV2 and TRBJ2-5; TRBD1 aligns across 7 bases. The CDR3 is 15 amino acids. With 4 bases clipped from V and 5 bases from J, the junction kept 10 bases outside the gene matches. CDR1 is SNHLY and CDR2 is FYNNEI in the germline V gene. The CDR3 spells CASSATGNFRETQYF. The CDR3, as DNA: TGTGCCAGCAGTGCGACAGGGAACTTTAGGGAGACCCAGTACTTC.

This chain uses TRBV27 with TRBJ1-2, with TRBD1 as a possible D gene (6 bases). The CDR3 has 13 amino acids. Germline CDR1 is MNHEY and CDR2 is SMNVEV (reference sequence). V was pared by 3 bases and J by 5 bases, with 10 bases between. The DNA of the CDR3 is TGTGCCAGCAGTTTGCAGGGGATGTATGGCTACACCTTC. Its translation: CASSLQGMYGYTF.

This clone was seen a handful of times. The chain joins TRBV7-9 to TRBJ2-3, with D possibly being TRBD2 (5 bases). Germline V CDR1 and CDR2: SEHNR, FQNEAQ (reference sequence). With 7 bases removed from V and 4 bases from J, the gap between germline ends came to 6 bases. This CDR3 region has 11 residues. CDR3 nucleotide sequence: TGTGCCAGCAACGGGGCAGATACGCAGTATTTT. This encodes CASNGADTQYF.

The chain links TRBV30 to TRBJ2-1, with D perhaps TRBD1 (6 bases). The CDR3 is made up of 13 amino acids. Germline assignment: CDR1 GTSNPN and CDR2 SVGIG (reference sequence). Trimming cost V 0 bases and J 4 bases, with 7 bases left between them. CDR3 DNA: TGTGCCTGGAGTGTACAGGGTTACAATGAGCAGTTCTTC. This gives the protein CAWSVQGYNEQFF.

The chain couples TRBV10-3 to TRBJ2-7, with D maybe TRBD1 (6 bases). This CDR3 is built from 13 residues. Per germline, CDR1 ENHRY and CDR2 SYGVKD. Trimming stripped 10 bases from V and 3 bases from J, with 16 bases between. CDR3 amino acids: CATRTDRIYEQYF. The CDR3, as DNA: TGTGCCACTAGGACAGACCGAATCTACGAGCAGTACTTC.

This clone was seen more than once but under ten times. At one of its ends the junction is not consistent with the germline gene, which may arise from a read error. The chain recombines TRBV28 with TRBJ2-1; 13 bases are shared with TRBD2. Germline CDR1 is MDHEN and CDR2 is SYDVKM. The CDR3 has 12 residues. DNA of the CDR3: TGTGCCAGCGACTCACCCGGACTAGCGGGAGTCTTC. Translation gives CASDSPGLAGVF.

The chain is built from TRBV5-6 and TRBJ2-7; no definite D call. The CDR3 has 14 residues. Trimming took 0 bases from V and 2 from J, leaving 9 bases between them. The germline CDR1 and CDR2 sequences are SGHDT and YYEEEE. As DNA, the CDR3 is TGTGCCAGCAGCTTGGGGGTAGTGGCCTACGAGCAGTACTTC. Translating gives CASSLGVVAYEQYF.

For the CDR3, the DNA is TGTGCCAGCAGGCTGGGACAGGGTTTGGCTGAAGCTTTCTTT. It encodes CASRLGQGLAEAFF. The chain carries TRBV6-5 and TRBJ1-1; 9 bases fit TRBD1. This CDR3 region has 14 residues. Germline loops: CDR1 MNHEY, CDR2 SVGAGI. V was clipped by 6 bases and J by 6 bases; unmatched bases: 8.